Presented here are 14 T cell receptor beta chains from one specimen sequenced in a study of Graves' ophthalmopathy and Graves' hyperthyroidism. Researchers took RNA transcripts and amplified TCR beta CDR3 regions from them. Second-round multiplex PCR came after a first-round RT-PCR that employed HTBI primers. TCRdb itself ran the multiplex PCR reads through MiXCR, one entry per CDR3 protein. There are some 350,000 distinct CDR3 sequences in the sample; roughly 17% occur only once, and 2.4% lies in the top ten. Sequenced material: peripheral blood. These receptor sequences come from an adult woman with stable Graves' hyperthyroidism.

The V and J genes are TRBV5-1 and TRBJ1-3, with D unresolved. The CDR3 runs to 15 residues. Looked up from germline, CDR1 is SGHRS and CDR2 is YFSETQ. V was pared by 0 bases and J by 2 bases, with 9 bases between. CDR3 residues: CASSLGALAGNTIYF. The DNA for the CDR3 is TGCGCCAGCAGCTTGGGGGCTTTGGCTGGAAACACCATATATTTT.

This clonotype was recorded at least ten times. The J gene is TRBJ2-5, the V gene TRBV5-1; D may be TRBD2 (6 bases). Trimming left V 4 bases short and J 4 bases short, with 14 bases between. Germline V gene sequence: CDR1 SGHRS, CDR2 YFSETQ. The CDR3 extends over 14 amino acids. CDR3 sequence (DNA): TGCGCCAGCAGCACGTCGGGAGTTGGAGAGACCCAGTACTTC. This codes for CASSTSGVGETQYF.

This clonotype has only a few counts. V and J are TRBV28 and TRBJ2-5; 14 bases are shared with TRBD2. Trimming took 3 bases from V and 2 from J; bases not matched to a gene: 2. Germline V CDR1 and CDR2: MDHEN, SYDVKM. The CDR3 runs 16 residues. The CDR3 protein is CASSFGTSGGQETQYF. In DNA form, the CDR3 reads TGTGCCAGCAGTTTTGGGACTAGCGGGGGTCAAGAGACCCAGTACTTC.

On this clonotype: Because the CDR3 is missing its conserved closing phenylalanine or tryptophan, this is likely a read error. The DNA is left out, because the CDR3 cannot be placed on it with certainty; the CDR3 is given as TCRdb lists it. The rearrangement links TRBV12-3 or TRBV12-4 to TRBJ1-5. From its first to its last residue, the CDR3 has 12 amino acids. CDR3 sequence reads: CAISTADQPQQL.

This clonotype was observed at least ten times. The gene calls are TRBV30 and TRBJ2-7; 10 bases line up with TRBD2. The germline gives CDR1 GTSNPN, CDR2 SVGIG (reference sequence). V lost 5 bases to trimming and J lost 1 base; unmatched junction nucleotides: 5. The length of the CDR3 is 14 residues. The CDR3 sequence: CAWGGLASSYEQYF. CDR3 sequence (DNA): TGTGCCTGGGGGGGACTAGCGTCTTCCTACGAGCAGTACTTC. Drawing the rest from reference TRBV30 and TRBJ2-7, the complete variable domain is SQTIHQWPATLVQPVGSPLSLECTVEGTSNPNLYWYRQAAGRGLQLLFYSVGIGQISSEVPQNLSASRPQDRQFILSSKKLLLSDSGFYLCAWGGLASSYEQYFGPGTRLTVT.

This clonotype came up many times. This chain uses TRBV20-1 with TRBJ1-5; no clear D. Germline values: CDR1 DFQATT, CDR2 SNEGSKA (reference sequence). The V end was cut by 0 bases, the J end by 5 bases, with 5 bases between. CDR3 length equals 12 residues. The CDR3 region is CSARDGDQPQHF. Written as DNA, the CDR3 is TGCAGTGCTAGAGATGGGGATCAGCCCCAGCATTTT.

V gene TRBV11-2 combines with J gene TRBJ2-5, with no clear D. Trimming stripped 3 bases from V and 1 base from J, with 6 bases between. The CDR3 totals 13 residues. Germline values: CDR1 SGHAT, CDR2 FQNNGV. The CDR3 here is CASSLSSQETQYF. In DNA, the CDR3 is TGTGCCAGCAGCTTGAGTAGCCAAGAGACCCAGTACTTC.

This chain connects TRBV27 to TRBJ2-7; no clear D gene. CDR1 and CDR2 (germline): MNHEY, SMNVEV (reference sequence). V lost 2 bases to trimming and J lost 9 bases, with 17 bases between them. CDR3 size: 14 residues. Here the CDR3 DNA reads TGTGCCAGCAGTTTAATCGGGTCCGCCGGCGGGCAGTACTTC. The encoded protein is CASSLIGSAGGQYF.

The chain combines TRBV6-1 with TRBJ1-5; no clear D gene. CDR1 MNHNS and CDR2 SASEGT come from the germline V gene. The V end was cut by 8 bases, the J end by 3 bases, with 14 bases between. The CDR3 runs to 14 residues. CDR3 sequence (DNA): TGTGCCAGCTCCACGGACCGAGACAATCAGCCCCAGCATTTT. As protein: CASSTDRDNQPQHF.

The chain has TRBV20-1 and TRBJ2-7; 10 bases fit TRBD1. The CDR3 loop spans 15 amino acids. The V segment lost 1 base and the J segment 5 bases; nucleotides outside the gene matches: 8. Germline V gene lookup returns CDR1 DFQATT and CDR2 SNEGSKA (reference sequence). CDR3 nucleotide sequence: TGCAGTGCTAGAGGGTGGACAGGGGGTCTCCACGAGCAGTACTTC. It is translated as CSARGWTGGLHEQYF.

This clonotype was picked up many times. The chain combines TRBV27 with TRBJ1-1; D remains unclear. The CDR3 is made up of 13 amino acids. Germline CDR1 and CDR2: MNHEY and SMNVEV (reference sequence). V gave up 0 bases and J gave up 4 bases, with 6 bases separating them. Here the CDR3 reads CASSLSYGTEAFF. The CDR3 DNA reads TGTGCCAGCAGTTTATCGTACGGCACTGAAGCTTTCTTT.

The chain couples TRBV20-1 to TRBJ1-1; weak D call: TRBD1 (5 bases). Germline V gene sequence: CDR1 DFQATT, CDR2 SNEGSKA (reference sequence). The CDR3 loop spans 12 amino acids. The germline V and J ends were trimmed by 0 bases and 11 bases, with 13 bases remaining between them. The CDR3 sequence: CSARDREMGAFF. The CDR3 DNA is TGCAGTGCTAGAGACAGGGAGATGGGTGCTTTCTTT.

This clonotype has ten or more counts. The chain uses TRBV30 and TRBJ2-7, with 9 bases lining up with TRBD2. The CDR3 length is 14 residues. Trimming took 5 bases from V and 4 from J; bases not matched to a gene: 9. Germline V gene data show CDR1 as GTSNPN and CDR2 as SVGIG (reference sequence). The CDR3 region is CAWEGMTSGYEQYF. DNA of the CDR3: TGTGCCTGGGAAGGGATGACTAGCGGATACGAGCAGTACTTC.

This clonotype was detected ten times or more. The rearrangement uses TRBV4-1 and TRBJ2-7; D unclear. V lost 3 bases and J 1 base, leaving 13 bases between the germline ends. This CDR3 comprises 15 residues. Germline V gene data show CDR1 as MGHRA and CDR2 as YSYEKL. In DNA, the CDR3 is TGCGCCAGCAGCCAGAGGATGGACGGATCCTACGAGCAGTACTTC. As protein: CASSQRMDGSYEQYF.